A selection of T cell receptor beta chains follows, all from one sample in a study of blood T cell repertoires in COVID-19. Data came from immunoSEQ multiplex PCR; TCRdb stores just in-frame clones and leaves some out. The sample consists of approximately 140,000 clones, approximately 80% of them appearing once. The sequenced sample consisted of peripheral blood. The receptor source for this set is a man between 60 and 70 years old with active or convalescent COVID-19. The CDR3 runs from the conserved cysteine through the conserved F or W. A D gene is named only where the DNA matches it firmly. Some rows mark clone size as missing; the rest say once, few, many or name a class of expanded clone.

TRBD1,TRBJ1-2,NA,TRBV29-1,CSVARGQGDGYTF,TGCAGCGTTGCTCGGGGACAGGGGGATGGCTACACCTTC
NA,TRBJ2-3,NA,TRBV28,CASNSRTVPTDTQYF,TGTGCCAGCAACAGTCGGACAGTACCCACAGATACGCAGTATTTT
NA,TRBJ2-7,NA,TRBV20-1,CSASSPSKSMYEQYF,TGCAGTGCTAGTTCTCCTAGCAAGAGTATGTACGAGCAGTACTTC
TRBD2,TRBJ2-2,few,TRBV6-5,CATTLAGTGELFF,TGTGCCACCACACTAGCGGGCACCGGGGAGCTGTTTTTT
TRBD1,TRBJ2-1,NA,TRBV10-3,CANRQGADNEQFF,TGTGCCAACCGACAGGGGGCGGACAATGAGCAGTTCTTC
TRBD1,TRBJ2-1,NA,TRBV7-6,CASSLQGAYNEQFF,TGTGCCAGCAGCTTACAGGGGGCCTACAATGAGCAGTTCTTC
NA,TRBJ2-4,NA,TRBV7-2,CASSRDSAKNIQYF,TGTGCCAGCAGCCGGGACTCGGCCAAAAACATTCAGTACTTC
TRBD1,TRBJ2-2,NA,TRBV19,CASQGDRGTGELFF,TGTGCCAGTCAAGGGGACAGGGGCACCGGGGAGCTGTTTTTT
NA,TRBJ1-5,once,TRBV28,CASRGGAASNQPQHF,TGTGCCAGCAGGGGCGGGGCGGCGTCCAATCAGCCCCAGCATTTT
TRBD2,TRBJ2-2,NA,TRBV7-2,CASSLALAGVAGELFF,TGTGCCAGCAGCTTAGCTCTAGCGGGAGTGGCCGGGGAGCTGTTTTTT
NA,TRBJ1-2,NA,TRBV18,CASSPGTSVNYGYTF,TGTGCCAGCTCACCTGGGACAAGCGTTAACTATGGCTACACCTTC
TRBD1,TRBJ1-1,NA,TRBV4-1,CASSRTGFTEAFF,TGCGCCAGCAGTCGGACAGGGTTCACTGAAGCTTTCTTT
TRBD2,TRBJ2-1,NA,TRBV5-1,CASSDGGFSYNEQFF,TGCGCCAGCTCTGACGGGGGGTTCTCCTACAATGAGCAGTTCTTC
TRBD1,TRBJ2-3,NA,TRBV7-9,CASSPGQGRLDTQYF,TGTGCCAGCAGCCCCGGACAGGGACGATTAGATACGCAGTATTTT
TRBD1,TRBJ1-2,NA,TRBV19,CASSYETGGDYGYTF,TGTGCCAGTAGTTACGAGACAGGGGGAGACTATGGCTACACCTTC
TRBD1,TRBJ2-6,NA,TRBV7-2,CASSGLPGQGGSGANVLTF,TGTGCCAGCAGCGGCCTTCCGGGACAGGGGGGCTCTGGGGCCAACGTCCTGACTTTC
NA,TRBJ2-7,many,TRBV6-5,CASSSPGLSYEQYF,TGTGCCAGCAGTTCCCCCGGACTCTCCTACGAGCAGTACTTC
NA,TRBJ1-5,once,TRBV6-1,CASSEARGENQPQHF,TGTGCCAGCAGTGAAGCCAGGGGAGAGAATCAGCCCCAGCATTTT
TRBD2,TRBJ2-1,NA,TRBV20-1,CSDREGPEQFF,TGCAGTGACCGGGAGGGCCCCGAGCAGTTCTTC
NA,TRBJ2-6,NA,TRBV3-1/TRBV3-2,CASSPDSSGANVLTF,TGTGCCAGCAGCCCGGACAGCTCTGGGGCCAACGTCCTGACTTTC
NA,TRBJ1-3,NA,TRBV4-1,CASSQVGTTGRDTIYF,TGCGCCAGCAGCCAAGTCGGGACAACCGGTCGGGACACCATATATTTT
TRBD1,TRBJ2-3,NA,TRBV25-1,CASSELWGTGRPTDTQYF,TGTGCCAGCAGTGAATTATGGGGGACAGGGAGGCCCACAGATACGCAGTATTTT
NA,TRBJ2-4,once,TRBV28,CASSLSRAKNIQYF,TGTGCCAGCAGTTTATCCCGAGCCAAAAACATTCAGTACTTC
TRBD1,TRBJ2-7,NA,TRBV15,CATSRDRGQGGEQYF,TGTGCCACCAGCAGAGATCGAGGACAGGGCGGAGAGCAGTACTTC
TRBD1,TRBJ1-2,NA,TRBV7-2,CASSLAGQLYGYTF,TGTGCCAGCAGCTTAGCGGGACAGCTCTATGGCTACACCTTC
TRBD1,TRBJ1-2,NA,TRBV7-9,CASSELGDRGYGYTF,TGTGCCAGCAGCGAATTAGGGGACAGGGGATATGGCTACACCTTC
NA,TRBJ1-2,NA,TRBV24-1,CATSDSPGELIDGYTF,TGTGCCACCAGTGATTCTCCAGGGGAATTGATCGACGGCTACACCTTC
TRBD2,TRBJ2-3,few,TRBV7-2,CASSSGTSSYTQYF,TGTGCCAGCAGCTCCGGGACTAGCAGTTATACGCAGTATTTT
TRBD1,TRBJ1-1,NA,TRBV29-1,CSDYRGGTEAFF,TGCAGCGATTACAGGGGTGGGACTGAAGCTTTCTTT
NA,TRBJ2-2,NA,TRBV19,CASSIWKRTHTGELFF,TGTGCCAGTAGTATATGGAAGCGGACGCACACCGGGGAGCTGTTTTTT
TRBD1,TRBJ2-3,NA,TRBV18,CASSPRTGSRIRSTDTQYF,TGTGCCAGCTCACCCCGGACAGGGTCGAGGATCCGGTCCACAGATACGCAGTATTTT
TRBD1,TRBJ2-5,NA,TRBV29-1,CSVGDRWPYQETQYF,TGCAGCGTTGGGGACAGGTGGCCGTACCAAGAGACCCAGTACTTC
TRBD1,TRBJ1-1,NA,TRBV6-6,CASSSRQGVTTEAFF,TGTGCCAGCAGTTCAAGACAGGGGGTGACGACTGAAGCTTTCTTT
TRBD2,TRBJ2-5,NA,TRBV27,CASSLGTSVEQTQYF,TGTGCCAGCAGTTTGGGGACTAGCGTTGAACAGACCCAGTACTTC
NA,TRBJ2-7,NA,TRBV27,CASSTSAQGYEQYF,NA
NA,TRBJ2-7,NA,TRBV21-1,CASSSIPGQGTYEQYF,TGTGCCAGCAGTTCCATTCCGGGACAGGGGACCTACGAGCAGTACTTC
NA,TRBJ2-3,NA,TRBV29-1,CSVETRTGTLGDTQYF,TGCAGCGTTGAAACCCGCACGGGGACTCTAGGAGATACGCAGTATTTT
NA,TRBJ2-7,NA,TRBV28,CASSLTRRDSYEQYF,TGTGCCAGCAGTTTAACAAGGCGGGACTCCTACGAGCAGTACTTC
TRBD2,TRBJ2-3,NA,TRBV5-6,CASSLAEVAGGADTQYF,TGTGCCAGCAGCTTGGCTGAGGTAGCGGGAGGGGCAGATACGCAGTATTTT
TRBD1,TRBJ2-1,NA,TRBV30,CAWSVPTGAGDEQFF,TGTGCCTGGAGTGTACCCACAGGGGCCGGCGATGAGCAGTTCTTC
TRBD2,TRBJ2-3,once,TRBV6-4,CASLAGGPCTDTQYF,TGTGCCAGCCTAGCGGGAGGGCCTTGCACAGATACGCAGTATTTT
NA,TRBJ1-2,NA,TRBV28,CASSPPGRGGYTF,TGTGCCAGCAGTCCCCCAGGGCGGGGAGGCTACACCTTC
NA,TRBJ2-1,NA,TRBV14,CASSPPVATYLRGEQFF,TGTGCCAGCAGCCCTCCAGTGGCCACCTACCTCCGGGGTGAGCAGTTCTTC
TRBD1,TRBJ1-2,NA,TRBV27,CASSKPSGGNNYGYTF,TGTGCCAGCAGTAAACCTTCAGGGGGCAATAACTATGGCTACACCTTC
TRBD2,TRBJ2-3,NA,TRBV5-1,CASSLGRSGPPPDTQYF,TGCGCCAGCAGCCTCGGCCGTAGCGGGCCCCCCCCAGATACGCAGTATTTT
NA,TRBJ2-7,NA,TRBV7-3,CASTPSEQYF,TGTGCCAGCACCCCGTCCGAGCAGTACTTC
NA,TRBJ2-3,many,TRBV28,CARLTDYTDTQYF,TGTGCCAGATTAACGGACTACACAGATACGCAGTATTTT
NA,TRBJ1-6,NA,TRBV7-9,CASNKGPPDSPLHF,TGTGCCAGCAACAAGGGCCCTCCCGATTCACCCCTCCACTTT
NA,TRBJ1-5,NA,TRBV28,CASSPSGIYSNQPQHF,TGTGCCAGCAGTCCATCCGGGATCTATAGCAATCAGCCCCAGCATTTT
NA,TRBJ1-1,many,TRBV25-1,CASSEWGGRNTEAFF,TGTGCCAGCAGTGAATGGGGGGGGCGGAACACTGAAGCTTTCTTT
NA,TRBJ1-2,once,TRBV5-6,CASRSWGGSLLGSYGYTF,TGTGCCAGCAGGTCGTGGGGGGGAAGCTTACTCGGTAGCTATGGCTACACCTTC
TRBD1,TRBJ2-2,NA,TRBV9,CASSVLRGTGANTGELFF,TGTGCCAGCAGCGTCCTCCGGGGGACAGGGGCGAACACCGGGGAGCTGTTTTTT
NA,TRBJ2-5,NA,TRBV6-5,CASTPSGHGQETQYF,TGTGCCAGCACTCCGTCGGGACACGGCCAAGAGACCCAGTACTTC
NA,TRBJ2-5,NA,TRBV9,CASSANQGGETQYF,TGTGCCAGCAGCGCAAACCAGGGGGGAGAGACCCAGTACTTC